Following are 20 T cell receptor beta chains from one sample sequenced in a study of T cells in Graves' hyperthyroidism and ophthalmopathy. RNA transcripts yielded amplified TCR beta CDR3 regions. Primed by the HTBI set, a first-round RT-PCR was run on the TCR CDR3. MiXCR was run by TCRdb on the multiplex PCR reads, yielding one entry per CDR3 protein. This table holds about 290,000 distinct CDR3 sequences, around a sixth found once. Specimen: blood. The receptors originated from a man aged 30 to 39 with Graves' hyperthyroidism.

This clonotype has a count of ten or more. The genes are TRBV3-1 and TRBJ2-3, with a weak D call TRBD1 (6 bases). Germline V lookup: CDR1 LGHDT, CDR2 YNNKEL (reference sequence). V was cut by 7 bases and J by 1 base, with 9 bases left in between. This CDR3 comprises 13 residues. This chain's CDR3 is CASTRQGTDTQYF. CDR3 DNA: TGTGCCAGCACCCGACAGGGCACAGATACGCAGTATTTT.

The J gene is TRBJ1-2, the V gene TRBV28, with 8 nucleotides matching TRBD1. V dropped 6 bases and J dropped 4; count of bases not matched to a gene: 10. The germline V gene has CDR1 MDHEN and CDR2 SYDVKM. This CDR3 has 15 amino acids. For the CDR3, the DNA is TGTGCCAGCAGAAGCTTCAGGACAGGGACCTATGGCTACACCTTC. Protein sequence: CASRSFRTGTYGYTF.

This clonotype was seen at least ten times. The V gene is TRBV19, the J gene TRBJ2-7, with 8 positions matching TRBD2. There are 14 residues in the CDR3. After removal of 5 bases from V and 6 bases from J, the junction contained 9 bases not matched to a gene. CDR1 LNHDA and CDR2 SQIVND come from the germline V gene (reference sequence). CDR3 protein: CASSSAGGAAEQYF. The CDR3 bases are TGTGCCAGTAGTTCGGCGGGAGGCGCGGCCGAGCAGTACTTC.

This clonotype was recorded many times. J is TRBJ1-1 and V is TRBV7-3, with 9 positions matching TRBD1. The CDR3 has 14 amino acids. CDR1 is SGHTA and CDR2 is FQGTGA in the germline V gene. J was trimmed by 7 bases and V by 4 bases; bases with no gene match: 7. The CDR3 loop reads CASSSGQGRGEAFF. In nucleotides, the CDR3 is TGTGCCAGCAGCTCGGGACAGGGTCGCGGTGAAGCTTTCTTT.

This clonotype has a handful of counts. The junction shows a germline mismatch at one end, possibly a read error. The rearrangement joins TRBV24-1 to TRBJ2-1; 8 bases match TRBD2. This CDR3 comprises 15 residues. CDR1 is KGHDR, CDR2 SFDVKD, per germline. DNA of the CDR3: TGTGCCACCAGTGATCCCGGCCGGGAGGGGAATGGGCAGTTCTTC. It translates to CATSDPGREGNGQFF.

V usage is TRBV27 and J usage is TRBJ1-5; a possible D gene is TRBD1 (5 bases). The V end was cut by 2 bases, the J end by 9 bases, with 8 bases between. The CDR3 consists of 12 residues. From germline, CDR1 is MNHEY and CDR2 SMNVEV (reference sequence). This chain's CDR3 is CASSLLGGPQHF. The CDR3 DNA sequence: TGTGCCAGCAGTTTACTTGGGGGGCCCCAGCATTTT.

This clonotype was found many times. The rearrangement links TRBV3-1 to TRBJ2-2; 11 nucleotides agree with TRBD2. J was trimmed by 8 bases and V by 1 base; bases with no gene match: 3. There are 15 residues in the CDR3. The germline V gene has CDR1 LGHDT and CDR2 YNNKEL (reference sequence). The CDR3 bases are TGTGCCAGCAGCCAAGGACTAGCGGGGAGGGGGGAGCTGTTTTTT. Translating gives CASSQGLAGRGELFF.

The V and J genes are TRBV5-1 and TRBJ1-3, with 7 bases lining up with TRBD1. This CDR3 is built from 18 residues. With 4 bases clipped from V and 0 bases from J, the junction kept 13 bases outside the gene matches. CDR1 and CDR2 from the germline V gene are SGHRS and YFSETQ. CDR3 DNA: TGCGCCAGCAGCCCCCGGGGCACAGGGGCTATCTCTGGAAACACCATATATTTT. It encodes CASSPRGTGAISGNTIYF.

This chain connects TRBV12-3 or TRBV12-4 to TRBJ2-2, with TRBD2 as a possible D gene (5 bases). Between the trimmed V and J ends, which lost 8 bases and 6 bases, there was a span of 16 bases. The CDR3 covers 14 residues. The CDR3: CASWPSPPPGELFF. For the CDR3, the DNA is TGTGCCAGCTGGCCTAGCCCACCCCCCGGGGAGCTGTTTTTT.

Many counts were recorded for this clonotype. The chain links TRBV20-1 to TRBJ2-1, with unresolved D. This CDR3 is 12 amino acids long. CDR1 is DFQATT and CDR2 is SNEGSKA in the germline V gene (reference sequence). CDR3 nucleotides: TGCAGCGCGCACGAGACCTACAATGAGCAGTTCTTC. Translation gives CSAHETYNEQFF.

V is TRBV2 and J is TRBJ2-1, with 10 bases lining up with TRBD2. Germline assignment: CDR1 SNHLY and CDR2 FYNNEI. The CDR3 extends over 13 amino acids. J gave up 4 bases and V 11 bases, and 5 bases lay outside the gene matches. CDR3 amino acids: CAGLAAVYNEQFF. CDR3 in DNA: TGTGCCGGACTAGCGGCAGTATACAATGAGCAGTTCTTC. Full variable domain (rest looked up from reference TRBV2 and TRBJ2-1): EPEVTQTPSHQVTQMGQEVILRCVPISNHLYFYWYRQILGQKVEFLVSFYNNEISEKSEIFDDQFSVERPDGSNFTLKIRSTKLEDSAMYFCAGLAAVYNEQFFGPGTRLTVL.

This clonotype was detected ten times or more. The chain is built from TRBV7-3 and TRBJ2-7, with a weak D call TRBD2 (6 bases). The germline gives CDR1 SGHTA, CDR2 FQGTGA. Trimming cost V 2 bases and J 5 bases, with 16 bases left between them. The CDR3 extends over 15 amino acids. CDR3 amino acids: CASSLVPGGVHEQYF. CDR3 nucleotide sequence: TGTGCCAGCAGCTTAGTTCCTGGAGGGGTCCACGAGCAGTACTTC.

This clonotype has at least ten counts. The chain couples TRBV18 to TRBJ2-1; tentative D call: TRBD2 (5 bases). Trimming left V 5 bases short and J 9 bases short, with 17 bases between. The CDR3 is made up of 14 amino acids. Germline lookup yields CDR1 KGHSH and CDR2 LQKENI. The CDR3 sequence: CASSTAGLNGEQFF. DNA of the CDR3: TGTGCCAGCTCAACCGCGGGCCTTAATGGTGAGCAGTTCTTC.

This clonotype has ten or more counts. The CDR3 reads CASSPTSGIGGEQFF. As DNA, the CDR3 is TGTGCCAGCAGCCCGACTAGCGGGATCGGGGGGGAGCAGTTCTTC. V is TRBV11-1 and J is TRBJ2-1; 11 bases are a match to TRBD2. Germline CDR1 and CDR2: SGHAT and FQDESV (reference sequence). Trimming cost V 5 bases and J 10 bases; bases outside gene matches: 10. CDR3 size: 15 residues.

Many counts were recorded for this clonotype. CDR3 region: CASSTGSTGELFF. The DNA for the CDR3 is TGTGCCAGCAGCACCGGAAGCACCGGGGAGCTGTTTTTT. The chain has TRBV7-3 and TRBJ2-2; the D is unclear. Trimming took off 5 bases at V and 4 bases at J, with 8 bases between the two ends. CDR3 size: 13 residues. CDR1 is SGHTA, CDR2 FQGTGA, per germline.

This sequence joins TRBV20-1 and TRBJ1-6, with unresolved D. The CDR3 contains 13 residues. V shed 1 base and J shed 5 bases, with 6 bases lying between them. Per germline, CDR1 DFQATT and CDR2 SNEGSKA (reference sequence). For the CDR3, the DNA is TGCAGTGCTAGAGCCGATAATAATTCACCCCTCCACTTT. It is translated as CSARADNNSPLHF.

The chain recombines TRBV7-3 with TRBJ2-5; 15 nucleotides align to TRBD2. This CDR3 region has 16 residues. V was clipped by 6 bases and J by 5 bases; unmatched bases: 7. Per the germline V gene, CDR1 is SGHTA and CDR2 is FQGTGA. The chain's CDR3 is CASSATGTSGRETQYF. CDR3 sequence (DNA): TGTGCCAGCAGTGCAACCGGGACTAGCGGGAGGGAGACCCAGTACTTC.

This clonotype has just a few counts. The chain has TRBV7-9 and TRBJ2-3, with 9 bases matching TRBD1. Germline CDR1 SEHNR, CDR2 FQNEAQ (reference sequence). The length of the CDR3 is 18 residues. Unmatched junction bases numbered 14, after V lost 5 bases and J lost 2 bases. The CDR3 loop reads CASSARQGGNHHTDTQYF. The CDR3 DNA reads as TGTGCCAGCAGCGCTCGACAGGGGGGAAACCACCACACAGATACGCAGTATTTT.

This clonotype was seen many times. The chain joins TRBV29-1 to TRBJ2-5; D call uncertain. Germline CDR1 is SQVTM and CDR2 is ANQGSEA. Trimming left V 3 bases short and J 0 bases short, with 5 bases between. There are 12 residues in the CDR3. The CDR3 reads CSVDRNQETQYF. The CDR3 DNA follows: TGCAGCGTTGACCGCAACCAAGAGACCCAGTACTTC.

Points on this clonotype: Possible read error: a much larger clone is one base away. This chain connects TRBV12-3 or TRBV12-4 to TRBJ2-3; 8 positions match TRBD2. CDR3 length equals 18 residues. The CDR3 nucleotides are TGTGCCAGCCGTTTCCTAGCGGGCCACCAATACCCCACAGATACGCAGTATTTT. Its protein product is CASRFLAGHQYPTDTQYF.